This entry is about one T cell receptor beta chain. It has no known antigen specificity. Per-nucleotide qualities are absent, and no much larger clonotype sits a single base away. Enrolling through a virtual design, the prospective study's participants ranged in age from roughly 18 to 90 years and lived across roughly 23 United States geographic areas. Cohort assignment in the prospective study relied on participant-reported clinical history from a screening survey and a study questionnaire. ImmuneRACE Cohort 3 recovered participants were defined by two consecutive negative NP/OP PCR tests, healthcare professional clearance, or symptom resolution. In the prospective study, whole blood, serum and a nasopharyngeal or oropharyngeal swab were collected from each participant by mobile phlebotomists. Over a roughly two-month period, participants in the prospective study had the option of providing additional blood draws and questionnaires. Blood samples from the prospective study were shipped frozen or at room temperature prior to DNA extraction.

The entry originates in a study of blood T cell repertoires in COVID-19 (dated by TCRdb to between 2020 and 2021). Turning to the overall study: Samples covering the acute and convalescent phases of COVID-19 were provided by collaborators in the United States, Italy and Spain. A freely available public database, intended as a resource for researchers studying the immune response to SARS-CoV-2, is where the repertoires were released. Where available, HLA class I and class II types were taken from metadata supplied by the sample provider and were not determined by assay-based typing. The samples were drawn from two sources: the first 160 participants of the ongoing ImmuneRACE study, and over 950 subjects contributed by 6 global collaborators. A de-identified subject ID, COVID-19 status, age in years and sex were almost always included in the sample metadata. The prospective study material was composed of cDNA or gDNA derived from T cells, B-cell-depleted T cells, or PBMCs. Deeply sampled blood TCRbeta repertoires from subjects exposed to, actively infected with, or recovered from COVID-19 were included in the dataset. Overall study results and their limits: The quantity of clinical and demographic metadata differed by source and by participant and was supplied without curation.

TCRbeta CDR3 regions were amplified from genomic DNA using the immunoSEQ Assay, a bias-controlled multiplex PCR. On the study's bioinformatics: The number of nucleated cells in each sample was estimated from the amplification of reference gene primers within the assay. Sequence reads were collapsed and filtered to measure the absolute abundance of every unique TCRbeta CDR3 rearrangement. Productive Simpson clonality was computed per sample as the square root of Simpson's diversity index over productive rearrangements. Not all clones reach the TCRdb copy of this immuneACCESS table, which keeps in-frame sequences only. Checked studies attribute under half of the gap to unresolved V genes and leave the rest unexplained. That table furnishes V, J and clone size, whereas the DNA furnished D and trimming. For this sample there are about 270,000 clones; around nine tenths appear just once. Of the sample, approximately 2.5% is held by the ten largest clones.

This TCR came from a woman between 18 and 29 years old who had recovered from COVID-19. Sequenced sample: PBMCs or T cells enriched from blood (not recorded which).

The CDR3 has the sequence CASSVGGGKDEQYF. The nucleotide sequence reads TGTGCCAGCAGCGTAGGAGGGGGCAAGGACGAGCAGTACTTC. The rearrangement joined TRBV9 to TRBJ2-7; 7 central bases correspond to TRBD1. From a lookup of the germline V gene, CDR1 and CDR2 are SGDLS and YYNGEE. Trimming removed 0 bases from V and 5 bases from J; the gene matches leave 5 bases unexplained. The CDR3 measures 14 amino acids from cysteine to phenylalanine. Only CDR3 DNA is held: 42 bases, read in frame from base 1.